This TCR beta chain was observed in a study of cytomegalovirus exposure and HLA in healthy donors. Study as a whole: An earlier analysis identified 120 million or so unique TCR beta sequences in approximately 190 million T cells. Study results and limitations: Sequencing likely generated an artifact that appeared as a cluster of highly shared sequence variants. In an earlier analysis, in under 700 donors, most V segments appeared productive either ~90% or ~30% of the time.

As regards this clone: Its target is not known.

This CDR3 comprises 11 residues. Germline-derived CDR1 and CDR2 are DFQATT and SNEGSKA (reference sequence). V lost 5 bases to trimming and J lost 7 bases, with 9 bases between them. Unrecorded immune exposure was likely among donors, who were nominally healthy when sampled. Primers included in the PCR were 60 Vbeta and 13 Jbeta primers. Assay: immunoSEQ multiplex PCR; the TCRdb copy retains only in-frame clones and omits some. The table has some 190,000 clones, approximately 86% seen once; the top ten hold around 0.3%. Material for sequencing was PBMCs. The sequence was collected from a woman between 25 and 40 years old in good health and CMV-seronegative. The rearrangement links TRBV20-1 to TRBJ2-1, with D perhaps matching TRBD2 (5 bases). The CDR3 loop is CSALGRNEQFF. DNA of the CDR3: TGCAGTGCTCTAGGGAGAAATGAGCAGTTCTTC.